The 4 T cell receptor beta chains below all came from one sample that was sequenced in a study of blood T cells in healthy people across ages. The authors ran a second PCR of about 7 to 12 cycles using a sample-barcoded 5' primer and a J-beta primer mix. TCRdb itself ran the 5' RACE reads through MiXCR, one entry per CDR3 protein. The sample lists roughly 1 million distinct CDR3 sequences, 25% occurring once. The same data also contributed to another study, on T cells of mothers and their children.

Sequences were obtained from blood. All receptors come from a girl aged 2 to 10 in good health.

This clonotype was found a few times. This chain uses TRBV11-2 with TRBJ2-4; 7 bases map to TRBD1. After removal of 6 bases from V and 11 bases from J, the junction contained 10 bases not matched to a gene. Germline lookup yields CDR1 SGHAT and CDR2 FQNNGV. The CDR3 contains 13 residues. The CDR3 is CASSPTGANVQYF. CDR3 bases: TGTGCCAGCAGTCCAACAGGGGCGAATGTTCAGTACTTC. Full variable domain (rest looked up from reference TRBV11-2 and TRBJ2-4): EAGVAQSPRYKIIEKRQSVAFWCNPISGHATLYWYQQILGQGPKLLIQFQNNGVVDDSQLPKDRFSAERLKGVDSTLKIQPAKLEDSAVYLCASSPTGANVQYFGAGTRLSVL.

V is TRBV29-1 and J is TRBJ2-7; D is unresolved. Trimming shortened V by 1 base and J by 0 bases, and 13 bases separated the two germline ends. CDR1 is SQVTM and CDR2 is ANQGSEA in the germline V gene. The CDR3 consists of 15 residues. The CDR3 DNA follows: TGCAGCGTTGAAGTAGGCAGTGACTCCTCCTACGAGCAGTACTTC. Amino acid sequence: CSVEVGSDSSYEQYF.

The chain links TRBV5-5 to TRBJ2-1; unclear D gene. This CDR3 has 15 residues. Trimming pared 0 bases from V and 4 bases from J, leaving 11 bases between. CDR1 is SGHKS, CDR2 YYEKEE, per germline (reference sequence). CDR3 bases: TGTGCCAGCAGCTTGGCCGATAACGCATACAATGAGCAGTTCTTC. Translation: CASSLADNAYNEQFF.

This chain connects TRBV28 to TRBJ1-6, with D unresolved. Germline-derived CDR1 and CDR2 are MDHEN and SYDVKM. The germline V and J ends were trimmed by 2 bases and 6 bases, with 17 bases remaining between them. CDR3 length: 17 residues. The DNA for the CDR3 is TGTGCCAGCAGTTTAATTCCCGGTCTTAGTGTTAATTCACCCCTCCACTTT. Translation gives CASSLIPGLSVNSPLHF.